The 27 T cell receptor beta chains presented below share a single source sample, sequenced in a study of graft-versus-host responses after intestinal transplantation. Sequencing used immunoSEQ multiplex PCR; TCRdb keeps in-frame clones, though not all of them. The profile covers over 70,000 clones, with approximately 93% appearing a single time and less than 0.55% taken by the ten largest. These receptors are not linked to any known antigen. The sequencing here drew on unstimulated CD8+ T cells sorted from spleen or lymph node cells, taken before intestinal transplant. The receptors were sampled from a human donor who received an intestinal transplant.

V usage is TRBV5-4 and J usage is TRBJ2-5; maybe TRBD2 (5 bases). Per germline, CDR1 SGHNT and CDR2 YYREEE (reference sequence). The CDR3 is 15 residues long. The germline V and J ends were trimmed by 3 bases and 13 bases, with 25 bases remaining between them. The CDR3 region is CASSSWRGGPLPAYF. CDR3 nucleotides: TGTGCCAGCAGCTCCTGGCGCGGCGGGCCCCTGCCGGCGTACTTC.

V gene TRBV7-9 combines with J gene TRBJ2-7, with D perhaps TRBD2 (5 bases). V was clipped by 7 bases and J by 7 bases, with 17 bases between them. CDR1 is SEHNR, CDR2 FQNEAQ, per germline (reference sequence). This CDR3 region has 13 residues. CDR3 protein: CASILAEGGEQYF. The CDR3 coding sequence is TGTGCCAGCATTCTAGCTGAGGGTGGAGAGCAGTACTTC.

This clone was seen just once. V and J are TRBV29-1 and TRBJ1-2, with 7 nucleotides matching TRBD1. This CDR3 has 16 amino acids. The trim removed 4 bases at V and 4 bases at J, leaving 15 bases unmatched. Germline CDR1 SQVTM, CDR2 ANQGSEA. The CDR3 DNA is TGCAGCGTTGGACGGACCTGGACAGGTTGGGGCTATGGCTACACCTTC. Translated, it gives CSVGRTWTGWGYGYTF.

This clone was seen once. The CDR3 protein is CASSAGTDTQYF. Here the CDR3 DNA reads TGTGCCAGCAGCGCTGGGACAGATACGCAGTATTTT. The rearrangement links TRBV7-9 to TRBJ2-3; D not certain. Between the trimmed V and J ends, which lost 5 bases and 3 bases, there was a span of 6 bases. CDR1 is SEHNR and CDR2 is FQNEAQ in the germline V gene (reference sequence). The CDR3 loop spans 12 amino acids.

This clone was picked up one time. This chain joins TRBV10-2 and TRBJ2-1; 14 bases line up with TRBD2. Trimming cost V 5 bases and J 7 bases; bases outside gene matches: 4. Germline loops: CDR1 WSHSY, CDR2 SAAADI. The CDR3 extends over 15 amino acids. This CDR3 reads CASSPGLAGGNEQFF. CDR3 sequence (DNA): TGCGCCAGCAGTCCCGGACTAGCGGGAGGAAATGAGCAGTTCTTC.

The V gene is TRBV11-2, the J gene TRBJ2-5, with 8 bases aligning to TRBD1. The CDR3 length is 15 residues. Germline V CDR1 and CDR2: SGHAT, FQNNGV. The ends lost 0 bases at V and 4 bases at J; junction bases unmatched: 4. The CDR3 DNA reads TGTGCCAGCAGCTTAGACCAGGGGGCCCCAGAGACCCAGTACTTC. It encodes CASSLDQGAPETQYF. The full variable domain, completed using reference TRBV11-2 and TRBJ2-5, is EAGVAQSPRYKIIEKRQSVAFWCNPISGHATLYWYQQILGQGPKLLIQFQNNGVVDDSQLPKDRFSAERLKGVDSTLKIQPAKLEDSAVYLCASSLDQGAPETQYFGPGTRLLVL.

This rearrangement joins TRBV11-2 to TRBJ2-7; D is possibly TRBD2 (6 bases). Germline V CDR1 and CDR2: SGHAT, FQNNGV. The CDR3 is 13 amino acids. Deletions cut 4 bases from V and 2 bases from J, with 9 bases between. CDR3 residues: CASSWGVTYEQYF. In DNA, the CDR3 is TGTGCCAGCAGCTGGGGGGTCACCTACGAGCAGTACTTC.

The CDR3 region has the DNA TGTCGTAGGGCGGGAGAGTGGGCAGATACGCAGTATTTT. It specifies CRRAGEWADTQYF. The V call is TRBV7-7, the J call TRBJ2-3; 7 nucleotides match TRBD2. This CDR3 contains 13 residues. CDR1 SSHAT and CDR2 FNYEAQ come from the germline V gene (reference sequence).

The rearrangement links TRBV7-9 to TRBJ2-1, with 7 bases that match TRBD2. This CDR3 is built from 16 residues. Germline V CDR1 and CDR2: SEHNR, FQNEAQ (reference sequence). The trim removed 4 bases at V and 2 bases at J, leaving 8 bases unmatched. As DNA, the CDR3 is TGTGCCAGCAGCTCGATCGGACTAGGGGCCTACAATGAGCAGTTCTTC. This codes for CASSSIGLGAYNEQFF.

V gene TRBV19 combines with J gene TRBJ1-2, with 7 bases aligning to TRBD1. The germline V gene encodes CDR1 LNHDA and CDR2 SQIVND (reference sequence). Trimming took 8 bases from V and 0 from J; bases not matched to a gene: 3. The CDR3 length is 13 residues. The CDR3 protein is CASQGGPNYGYTF. In nucleotides, the CDR3 is TGTGCCAGTCAAGGGGGCCCTAACTATGGCTACACCTTC.

The chain combines TRBV15 with TRBJ1-1, with a weak D call TRBD1 (6 bases). Germline CDR1 is LNHNV and CDR2 is YYDKDF (reference sequence). V lost 0 bases to trimming and J lost 6 bases, with 20 bases between them. The CDR3 length is 17 residues. In nucleotides, the CDR3 is TGTGCCACCAGCAGAGATTTAAGGGTGGGGTCAGGGGCTGAAGCTTTCTTT. Translation: CATSRDLRVGSGAEAFF.

The rearrangement uses TRBV2 and TRBJ2-5; the D is unclear. CDR1 and CDR2 from the germline V gene are SNHLY and FYNNEI. The length of the CDR3 is 13 residues. Trimming removed 3 bases at V and 0 bases at J, with 5 bases between. Here the CDR3 DNA reads TGTGCCAGCAGTGAGTTCTACCAAGAGACCCAGTACTTC. Its translation is CASSEFYQETQYF.

The chain employs TRBV7-9 and TRBJ2-5; TRBD2 matches at 8 bases. In germline, CDR1 is SEHNR, CDR2 FQNEAQ (reference sequence). CDR3 length: 16 amino acids. With V trimmed by 7 bases and J by 1 base, 11 bases remained unmatched. Written as DNA, the CDR3 is TGTGCCAGCAAAATCGCTTCGGGGGGGTTCCAAGAGACCCAGTACTTC. As protein: CASKIASGGFQETQYF.

V gene TRBV19 combines with J gene TRBJ2-1; D gene uncertain. CDR1 and CDR2 from the germline V gene are LNHDA and SQIVND (reference sequence). The CDR3 consists of 15 residues. V shed 3 bases and J shed 0 bases, with 9 bases lying between them. DNA for the CDR3: TGTGCCAGTAGTATCAGTCTCAGCTCCTACAATGAGCAGTTCTTC. It is translated as CASSISLSSYNEQFF. The whole variable domain, filled in from reference TRBV19 and TRBJ2-1, reads DGGITQSPKYLFRKEGQNVTLSCEQNLNHDAMYWYRQDPGQGLRLIYYSQIVNDFQKGDIAEGYSVSREKKESFPLTVTSAQKNPTAFYLCASSISLSSYNEQFFGPGTRLTVL.

This rearrangement joins TRBV7-2 to TRBJ2-7; the D is unclear. Germline V gives CDR1 SGHTA, CDR2 FQGNSA. The CDR3 extends over 14 amino acids. The V and J ends lost 4 bases and 1 base respectively, with 11 bases between them. For the CDR3, the DNA is TGTGCCAGCAGCTCCCCGGGCCTATCCTACGAGCAGTACTTC. Protein product: CASSSPGLSYEQYF.

The CDR3 nucleotides are TGTGCCAGCAGCTTGATGGGGGCAAGATGGACTGAAGCTTTCTTT. Encoded protein: CASSLMGARWTEAFF. The gene calls are TRBV5-5 and TRBJ1-1, with D perhaps TRBD1 (6 bases). This CDR3 has 15 amino acids. Germline values: CDR1 SGHKS, CDR2 YYEKEE (reference sequence). Trimming pared 1 base from V and 5 bases from J, leaving 15 bases between. Supplemented by reference TRBV5-5 and TRBJ1-1, the full variable domain reads DAGVTQSPTHLIKTRGQQVTLRCSPISGHKSVSWYQQVLGQGPQFIFQYYEKEERGRGNFPDRFSARQFPNYSSELNVNALLLGDSALYLCASSLMGARWTEAFFGQGTRLTVV.

The V call is TRBV25-1, the J call TRBJ1-4; D possibly corresponds to TRBD1 (6 bases). The CDR3 covers 15 residues. Germline V CDR1 and CDR2: MGHDK, SYGVNS. Trimming took off 1 base at V and 8 bases at J, with 14 bases between the two ends. CDR3 bases: TGTGCCAGCAGTGAATCCGGGACATTAATCGAAAAACTGTTTTTT. It translates to CASSESGTLIEKLFF. Using reference TRBV25-1 and TRBJ1-4 for the parts outside the CDR3, the full variable domain is EADIYQTPRYLVIGTGKKITLECSQTMGHDKMYWYQQDPGMELHLIHYSYGVNSTEKGDLSSESTVSRIRTEHFPLTLESARPSHTSQYLCASSESGTLIEKLFFGSGTQLSVL.

The rearrangement uses TRBV29-1 and TRBJ1-3; no reliable D call. Looked up from germline, CDR1 is SQVTM and CDR2 is ANQGSEA. This CDR3 spans 15 amino acids. Trimming took 0 bases from V and 2 from J, leaving 11 bases between them. The CDR3 coding sequence is TGCAGCGTTGAAGATCAGGAACAGCCTGGAAACACCATATATTTT. This encodes CSVEDQEQPGNTIYF.

The CDR3 DNA sequence: TGTGCCAGCAGTACAGGGGGCGGCGGAGCTTTCTTT. Its protein is CASSTGGGGAFF. The genes are TRBV27 and TRBJ1-1; 9 bases map to TRBD1. Germline CDR1 MNHEY, CDR2 SMNVEV (reference sequence). Trimming at V came to 5 bases and at J to 10 bases, leaving 5 bases not matched to a gene. The CDR3 is 12 amino acids.

J is TRBJ2-6 and V is TRBV27, with a possible D match to TRBD2 (5 bases). The germline gives CDR1 MNHEY, CDR2 SMNVEV (reference sequence). Trimming removed 2 bases from V and 7 bases from J, with 6 bases in between. The CDR3 contains 13 residues. The CDR3 nucleotides read TGTGCCAGCAGTTTACGGGGAGCCAACGTCCTGACTTTC. Translation: CASSLRGANVLTF.

The chain has TRBV27 and TRBJ2-5, with 7 nucleotides matching TRBD1. V was clipped by 1 base and J by 5 bases; unmatched bases: 10. CDR1 and CDR2 (germline): MNHEY, SMNVEV (reference sequence). This CDR3 has 16 amino acids. CDR3 DNA sequence: TGTGCCAGCAGTTTATTCTTCGGACAGGCCCGTGAGACCCAGTACTTC. Translating gives CASSLFFGQARETQYF.

CDR3 residues: CASSPRVGFDTEAFF. The CDR3 DNA reads TGTGCCAGCAGTCCCCGGGTGGGTTTCGACACTGAAGCTTTCTTT. The chain carries TRBV25-1 and TRBJ1-1, with D unresolved. Looked up from germline, CDR1 is MGHDK and CDR2 is SYGVNS. Trimming left V 5 bases short and J 3 bases short, with 16 bases between. There are 15 residues in the CDR3.

The chain carries TRBV5-8 and TRBJ2-5; 12 bases agree with TRBD2. Germline V CDR1 and CDR2: SGHTS, YDEGEE. V gave up 0 bases and J gave up 3 bases; unmatched junction bases: 0. This CDR3 is 15 amino acids long. For the CDR3, the DNA is TGTGCCAGCAGCTTGGGGACTAGCGGGGAAGAGACCCAGTACTTC. Protein product: CASSLGTSGEETQYF.

The chain employs TRBV13 and TRBJ2-5; no clear D gene. Germline assignment: CDR1 PRHDT and CDR2 FYEKMQ (reference sequence). V shed 3 bases and J shed 7 bases, with 9 bases lying between them. The CDR3 runs to 12 residues. The CDR3 nucleotides read TGTGCCAGCAGCTTTCCCTCATCGACCCAGTACTTC. The encoded protein is CASSFPSSTQYF.

The chain uses TRBV4-2 and TRBJ2-7; D perhaps matches TRBD2 (6 bases). The CDR3 contains 16 residues. With 5 bases removed from V and 0 bases from J, the gap between germline ends came to 17 bases. Germline V gives CDR1 LGHNA, CDR2 YNFKEQ. This chain's CDR3 is CASSSRSGENSYEQYF. CDR3 DNA sequence: TGTGCCAGCAGCTCTCGCTCGGGGGAGAACTCCTACGAGCAGTACTTC.

V gene TRBV7-2 combines with J gene TRBJ2-1, with D perhaps TRBD1 (6 bases). The V end lost 5 bases, the J end lost 2 bases, and 10 bases lay between the germline ends. The germline V gene encodes CDR1 SGHTA and CDR2 FQGNSA. This CDR3 comprises 14 residues. The CDR3 loop is CASSIWTAYNEQFF. For the CDR3, the DNA is TGTGCCAGCAGCATCTGGACAGCCTACAATGAGCAGTTCTTC.

Only a few counts were recorded for this clone. The chain employs TRBV7-9 and TRBJ1-3; D remains unclear. Deletions cut 5 bases from V and 9 bases from J, with 20 bases between. The CDR3 is 15 residues long. Germline loops: CDR1 SEHNR, CDR2 FQNEAQ (reference sequence). The chain's CDR3 is CASSPPKGGTSTIYF. CDR3 bases: TGTGCCAGCAGCCCCCCAAAGGGTGGAACTAGCACCATATATTTT.